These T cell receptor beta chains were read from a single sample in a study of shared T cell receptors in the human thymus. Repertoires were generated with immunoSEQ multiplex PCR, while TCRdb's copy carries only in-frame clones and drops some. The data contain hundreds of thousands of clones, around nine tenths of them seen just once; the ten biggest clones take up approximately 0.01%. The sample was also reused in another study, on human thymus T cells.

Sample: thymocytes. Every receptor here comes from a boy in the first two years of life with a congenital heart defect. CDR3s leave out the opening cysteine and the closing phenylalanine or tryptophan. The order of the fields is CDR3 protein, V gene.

ASSQMGQAPYGYT | TRBV4-2
ASSLGRDNEQF | TRBV6-5
ASSSRQGNQPQH | TRBV19
ASSLEEGRGYT | TRBV5-4
ASSERRFGELF | TRBV25-1
SARGGYEQY | TRBV20-1
ASSLDGGGTREQY | TRBV5-1
ASSPAPDEQY | TRBV10-1
ASSLSGVTEAF | TRBV5-4
ATSRDLLAGNEQF | TRBV15
ASSSLAGVCPDTQY | TRBV5-6
ASGLAVFYEQY | TRBV2